The following is a T cell receptor beta chain sequence with its context. Its target is not known. CD45RO-negative cells were positively selected for CCR7, leaving out terminally differentiated effector memory CD45RA+ cells. Donors were healthy HIV-negative adults without recently reported acute infections or vaccinations. This sample is drawn from a study of shared clonotypes between healthy human individuals. Study results and limitations: The authors sampled blood alone, and tissue repertoires likely differ. Represented genetic and exposure-history diversity was restricted by having few donors.

Repertoires were generated with immunoSEQ multiplex PCR, while TCRdb's copy carries only in-frame clones and drops some. The table records under 1 million clones, roughly 96% of them present only once. The CDR3 extends over 16 amino acids. V was pared by 1 base and J by 0 bases, with 10 bases between. This sequence joins TRBV23-1 and TRBJ2-1, with D maybe TRBD2 (5 bases). TRBV23-1 has ORF status, its function being uncertain. The origin of this receptor is a man in his thirties or forties in good health. Specimen: naive CD8+ T cells sorted from blood. DNA for the CDR3: TGCGCCAGCAGTCAATATCGGACTCGCTCCTACAATGAGCAGTTCTTC. Protein: CASSQYRTRSYNEQFF.